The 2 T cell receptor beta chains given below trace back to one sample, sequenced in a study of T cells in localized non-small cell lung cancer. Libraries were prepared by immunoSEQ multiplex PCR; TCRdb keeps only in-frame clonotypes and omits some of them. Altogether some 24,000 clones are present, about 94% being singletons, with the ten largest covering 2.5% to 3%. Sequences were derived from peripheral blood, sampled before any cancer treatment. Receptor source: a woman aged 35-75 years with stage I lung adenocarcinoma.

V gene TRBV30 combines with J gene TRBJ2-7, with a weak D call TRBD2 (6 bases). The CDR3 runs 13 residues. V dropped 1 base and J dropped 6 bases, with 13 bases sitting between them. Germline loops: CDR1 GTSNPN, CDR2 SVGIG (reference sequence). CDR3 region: CAWSAAPAGEQYF. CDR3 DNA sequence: TGTGCCTGGAGTGCAGCTCCAGCGGGCGAGCAGTACTTC.

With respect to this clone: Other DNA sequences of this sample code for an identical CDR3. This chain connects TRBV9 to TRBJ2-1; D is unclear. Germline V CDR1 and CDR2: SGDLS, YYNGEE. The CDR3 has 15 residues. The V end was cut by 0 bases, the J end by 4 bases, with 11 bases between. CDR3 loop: CASSVDSGPYNEQFF. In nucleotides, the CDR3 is TGTGCCAGCAGCGTAGACTCTGGGCCTTACAATGAGCAGTTCTTC.